What follows describes a single T cell receptor beta chain. The V gene lost 8 bases and the J gene lost 3 bases, with 19 bases spanning the gap. The CDR3 loop spans 15 amino acids. Germline V gene lookup returns CDR1 MDHEN and CDR2 SYDVKM. A TCRbeta library incorporating unique molecular identifiers was prepared. TCRdb used MiXCR to reprocess the PCR reads, holding one entry per CDR3 protein. The sample carries roughly 400,000 distinct CDR3 sequences, around 20% recorded once. This entry comes from a study of T-cell reconstitution after alpha-beta-depleted transplantation in children. Sequencing was performed on PBMCs from the stem cell graft donor, taken from the stem cell graft. The receptor's source is a human donor who donated a stem cell graft to a child with acute myeloid leukemia. The genes are TRBV28 and TRBJ1-2; D call uncertain. The CDR3 reads CASCPPRLGDYGYTF. The CDR3 DNA reads TGTGCCAGCTGCCCCCCCCGGCTTGGGGACTATGGCTACACCTTC.